Below, 29 T cell receptor beta chains from the same sample are listed, as sequenced in a study of control samples from healthy donors and cancer patients (dated by TCRdb to the early 2020s). The library was obtained by the immunoSEQ multiplex PCR assay. The table comes from immuneACCESS by way of TCRdb, which keeps in-frame sequences with V and J called. Part of the clones is missing from these tables; in studies checked, under half for an unresolved V gene and the rest for unknown reasons. In all, the sample holds about 89,000 clones, and around nine tenths of those were seen once. Around a fifth of the sample comes from the top ten. The sample consisted of blood. These receptors were obtained from a man aged 25 to 45 in good health.

The V call is TRBV5-1, the J call TRBJ1-2, with D unresolved. The CDR3 loop spans 13 amino acids. Trimming stripped 0 bases from V and 1 base from J, with 4 bases between. The germline V gene encodes CDR1 SGHRS and CDR2 YFSETQ. The CDR3 here is CASSLGVNYGYTF. The CDR3 DNA reads TGCGCCAGCAGCTTGGGGGTTAACTATGGCTACACCTTC.

This chain connects TRBV29-1 to TRBJ1-2, with a tentative D call TRBD1 (6 bases). Germline V gives CDR1 SQVTM, CDR2 ANQGSEA. This CDR3 spans 13 amino acids. V shed 5 bases and J shed 4 bases, with 14 bases lying between them. The CDR3 nucleotides read TGCAGCGTTACAGGGTTAGTTGGCTATGGCTACACCTTC. Protein sequence: CSVTGLVGYGYTF.

The chain is built from TRBV6-5 and TRBJ1-2; TRBD1 matches 7 bases. Germline trimming cut 5 bases from V and 2 bases from J; bases unmatched to any gene: 2. From germline, CDR1 is MNHEY and CDR2 SVGAGI. There are 13 residues in the CDR3. CDR3 amino acids: CASSQDRNYGYTF. CDR3 DNA sequence: TGTGCCAGCAGTCAGGACAGGAACTATGGCTACACCTTC.

This clone was detected only once. The J gene is TRBJ2-3, the V gene TRBV6-4, with 12 bases aligning to TRBD2. The CDR3 contains 16 residues. The J segment lost 3 bases and the V segment lost 2 bases, leaving 3 bases of the junction unmatched. Germline V gene data show CDR1 as MRHNA and CDR2 as SNTAGT. The CDR3 spells CASSDETSGGTDTQYF. For the CDR3, the DNA is TGTGCCAGCAGTGACGAAACTAGCGGGGGGACAGATACGCAGTATTTT.

The rearrangement links TRBV7-2 to TRBJ1-3, with D tentatively TRBD1 (5 bases). V was pared by 2 bases and J by 3 bases, with 8 bases between. The germline CDR1 and CDR2 sequences are SGHTA and FQGNSA. This CDR3 is 14 amino acids long. The CDR3 region has the DNA TGTGCCAGCAGCTTAACAGGTGGTGGAAACACCATATATTTT. It yields the protein CASSLTGGGNTIYF.

The V and J genes are TRBV30 and TRBJ1-2; 8 positions match TRBD1. Germline V gene lookup returns CDR1 GTSNPN and CDR2 SVGIG (reference sequence). J was trimmed by 4 bases and V by 2 bases; bases with no gene match: 3. CDR3 length: 13 amino acids. The CDR3 nucleotides are TGTGCCTGGAGTCCCGGACAGGGCTATGGCTACACCTTC. It is translated as CAWSPGQGYGYTF. The complete variable domain, with remaining parts taken from reference TRBV30 and TRBJ1-2, reads SQTIHQWPATLVQPVGSPLSLECTVEGTSNPNLYWYRQAAGRGLQLLFYSVGIGQISSEVPQNLSASRPQDRQFILSSKKLLLSDSGFYLCAWSPGQGYGYTFGSGTRLTVV.

The CDR3 DNA reads TGCGCCAGCAGCTCCGGACAGGCCCTCCGCTACAATGAGCAGTTCTTC. Protein: CASSSGQALRYNEQFF. The chain recombines TRBV5-1 with TRBJ2-1; 7 bases map to TRBD1. CDR1 and CDR2 from the germline V gene are SGHRS and YFSETQ. The V gene end was trimmed by 3 bases and the J gene end by 3 bases; junction bases not matched to a gene: 9. The CDR3 consists of 16 residues.

This chain joins TRBV4-1 and TRBJ1-1; tentative D call: TRBD1 (5 bases). Germline V CDR1 and CDR2: MGHRA, YSYEKL. Between the trimmed V and J ends, which lost 4 bases and 0 bases, there was a span of 15 bases. The CDR3 covers 16 residues. In DNA form, the CDR3 reads TGCGCCAGCAGCCGAGGTGGGGGGTACATGAACACTGAAGCTTTCTTT. It encodes CASSRGGGYMNTEAFF.

This chain connects TRBV7-9 to TRBJ2-3, with 9 bases matching TRBD2. Germline assignment: CDR1 SEHNR and CDR2 FQNEAQ (reference sequence). J lost 4 bases, V lost 7 bases, and 9 bases had no gene match. The CDR3 extends over 15 amino acids. The CDR3 loop reads CASTRGGREADTQYF. The CDR3 DNA is TGTGCCAGCACGCGGGGGGGAAGGGAGGCAGATACGCAGTATTTT.

The chain carries TRBV2 and TRBJ1-1, with D hard to call. This CDR3 is 13 amino acids long. The germline gives CDR1 SNHLY, CDR2 FYNNEI. V was clipped by 7 bases and J by 2 bases, with 11 bases between them. The CDR3 here is CASTISGNTEAFF. In DNA form, the CDR3 reads TGTGCCAGCACCATAAGTGGAAACACTGAAGCTTTCTTT.

This chain uses TRBV2 with TRBJ1-5, with TRBD1 matching over 9 bases. The germline CDR1 and CDR2 sequences are SNHLY and FYNNEI. This CDR3 is 14 amino acids long. Unmatched junction bases numbered 4, after V lost 6 bases and J lost 4 bases. The CDR3 loop is CASRNRGRNQPQHF. CDR3 DNA: TGTGCCAGCAGGAACAGGGGGCGGAATCAGCCCCAGCATTTT.

This sequence joins TRBV5-8 and TRBJ1-3, with D possibly being TRBD1 (5 bases). The CDR3 contains 14 residues. V shed 6 bases and J shed 4 bases, with 14 bases lying between them. The germline CDR1 and CDR2 sequences are SGHTS and YDEGEE. This chain's CDR3 is CASTKQGLGNTIYF. As DNA, the CDR3 is TGTGCCAGCACAAAGCAGGGCCTGGGAAACACCATATATTTT.

The chain is built from TRBV4-1 and TRBJ1-1, with D tentatively TRBD1 (6 bases). There are 14 residues in the CDR3. V was pared by 5 bases and J by 4 bases, with 14 bases between. Germline loops: CDR1 MGHRA, CDR2 YSYEKL. CDR3 region: CASSALQGFTEAFF. The DNA of the CDR3 is TGCGCCAGCAGCGCTCTACAGGGTTTCACTGAAGCTTTCTTT.

This sequence joins TRBV5-6 and TRBJ2-3, with D uncertain. This CDR3 contains 15 residues. V was pared by 1 base and J by 0 bases, with 9 bases between. The germline gives CDR1 SGHDT, CDR2 YYEEEE. CDR3 nucleotides: TGTGCCAGCAGCTTGTTTACAGCTAGCACAGATACGCAGTATTTT. This translates into CASSLFTASTDTQYF.

V is TRBV5-4 and J is TRBJ1-2, with a tentative D call TRBD1 (6 bases). V was clipped by 0 bases and J by 4 bases, with 13 bases between them. This CDR3 spans 15 amino acids. Germline assignment: CDR1 SGHNT and CDR2 YYREEE (reference sequence). The CDR3 is CASSLGGGSFYGYTF. The CDR3 DNA reads TGTGCCAGCAGCTTGGGGGGGGGCAGTTTCTATGGCTACACCTTC.

This clone was detected only once. The chain recombines TRBV6-5 with TRBJ1-2, with 9 bases lining up with TRBD1. The CDR3 is made up of 15 amino acids. From germline, CDR1 is MNHEY and CDR2 SVGAGI. Unmatched junction bases numbered 6, after V lost 6 bases and J lost 1 base. The CDR3 here is CASRTGQGLNYGYTF. CDR3 coding DNA: TGTGCCAGCAGGACGGGACAGGGCCTTAACTATGGCTACACCTTC.

The V call is TRBV24-1, the J call TRBJ2-1, with 9 positions matching TRBD1. J lost 6 bases, V lost 3 bases, and 5 bases had no gene match. From germline, CDR1 is KGHDR and CDR2 SFDVKD. This CDR3 comprises 15 residues. The CDR3 spells CATSDPSGQGNEQFF. Here the CDR3 DNA reads TGTGCCACCAGTGATCCCTCGGGACAGGGCAATGAGCAGTTCTTC.

V gene TRBV25-1 combines with J gene TRBJ2-2; 7 positions agree with TRBD1. The V segment lost 7 bases and the J segment 7 bases; nucleotides outside the gene matches: 6. The V gene's germline CDR1 is MGHDK and CDR2 SYGVNS. The CDR3 totals 13 residues. This chain's CDR3 is CASTTGLGGELFF. The CDR3 nucleotides are TGTGCCAGCACGACAGGGTTGGGCGGGGAGCTGTTTTTT.

V usage is TRBV9 and J usage is TRBJ2-2; a possible D gene is TRBD2 (6 bases). The CDR3 contains 16 residues. Germline values: CDR1 SGDLS, CDR2 YYNGEE. Trimming took off 6 bases at V and 2 bases at J, with 17 bases between the two ends. This CDR3 reads CASNRGAGPNTGELFF. CDR3 sequence (DNA): TGTGCCAGCAACCGAGGAGCGGGCCCTAACACCGGGGAGCTGTTTTTT.

The chain employs TRBV7-2 and TRBJ2-1; TRBD1 matches at 7 bases. Germline values: CDR1 SGHTA, CDR2 FQGNSA. This CDR3 is built from 13 residues. V lost 7 bases and J lost 7; bases outside the gene matches: 7. The CDR3 loop is CASTKAGGNEQFF. The CDR3 nucleotides read TGTGCCAGCACCAAGGCAGGGGGAAATGAGCAGTTCTTC.

The rearrangement uses TRBV19 and TRBJ1-5; D is undetermined. Germline values: CDR1 LNHDA, CDR2 SQIVND (reference sequence). The CDR3 length is 16 residues. V lost 1 base, J lost 4 bases, and 14 bases lay in between. The DNA for the CDR3 is TGTGCCAGTAGTATAGCCAGCAGCAGTCCAAATCAGCCCCAGCATTTT. Translated: CASSIASSSPNQPQHF.

This chain joins TRBV4-1 and TRBJ2-7, with a weak D call TRBD2 (6 bases). CDR1 is MGHRA, CDR2 YSYEKL, per germline. The CDR3 has 14 amino acids. Trimming pared 4 bases from V and 1 base from J, leaving 11 bases between. CDR3 nucleotide sequence: TGCGCCAGCAGCCGCATCGGAGGGTCCTACGAGCAGTACTTC. Its translation: CASSRIGGSYEQYF.

V gene TRBV7-6 combines with J gene TRBJ2-1; 9 bases map to TRBD1. The germline gives CDR1 SGHVS, CDR2 FNYEAQ. The length of the CDR3 is 17 residues. V lost 3 bases to trimming and J lost 8 bases; unmatched junction nucleotides: 14. The CDR3 spells CASSFTAGTGILDEQFF. CDR3 coding DNA: TGTGCCAGCAGCTTCACCGCCGGGACAGGGATCCTCGATGAGCAGTTCTTC.

This clone was seen a single time. The chain combines TRBV5-4 with TRBJ1-5; a possible D gene is TRBD1 (5 bases). Trimming left V 0 bases short and J 4 bases short, with 8 bases between. This CDR3 has 14 residues. In germline, CDR1 is SGHNT, CDR2 YYREEE (reference sequence). CDR3 sequence (DNA): TGTGCCAGCAGCTTGGACAGACAGAATCAGCCCCAGCATTTT. Residues: CASSLDRQNQPQHF.

The chain employs TRBV19 and TRBJ1-1; D is undetermined. This CDR3 region has 14 residues. Deletions cut 4 bases from V and 3 bases from J, with 12 bases between. The V gene's germline CDR1 is LNHDA and CDR2 SQIVND (reference sequence). The CDR3 spells CASSRSPRDTEAFF. The CDR3 DNA follows: TGTGCCAGTAGTAGGTCTCCACGGGACACTGAAGCTTTCTTT. Full variable domain (missing parts from reference TRBV19 and TRBJ1-1): DGGITQSPKYLFRKEGQNVTLSCEQNLNHDAMYWYRQDPGQGLRLIYYSQIVNDFQKGDIAEGYSVSREKKESFPLTVTSAQKNPTAFYLCASSRSPRDTEAFFGQGTRLTVV.

CDR3: CASSLAPGGGHSGNTIYF. CDR3 DNA sequence: TGTGCCAGCAGCTTAGCTCCGGGGGGCGGACACTCTGGAAACACCATATATTTT. The chain has TRBV7-9 and TRBJ1-3; maybe TRBD1 (6 bases). Per germline, CDR1 SEHNR and CDR2 FQNEAQ (reference sequence). There are 18 residues in the CDR3. Between the trimmed V and J ends, which lost 0 bases and 0 bases, there was a span of 15 bases.

The rearrangement links TRBV7-9 to TRBJ1-2, with D possibly being TRBD1 (5 bases). Germline CDR1 and CDR2: SEHNR and FQNEAQ (reference sequence). Deletions cut 3 bases from V and 0 bases from J, with 8 bases between. This CDR3 is 14 amino acids long. CDR3 sequence (DNA): TGTGCCAGCAGCTTTCCGGGACCTAACTATGGCTACACCTTC. Protein: CASSFPGPNYGYTF.

The chain recombines TRBV6-5 with TRBJ2-7; 7 nucleotides match TRBD1. V gave up 5 bases and J gave up 2 bases; unmatched junction bases: 6. Germline V gene sequence: CDR1 MNHEY, CDR2 SVGAGI. The CDR3 length is 14 residues. The CDR3 sequence: CASSIRQGTYEQYF. CDR3 bases: TGTGCCAGCAGTATCAGACAGGGAACCTACGAGCAGTACTTC.

CDR3 sequence: CASSLAPADTEAFF. The CDR3 bases are TGTGCCAGCAGCTTAGCCCCGGCGGACACTGAAGCTTTCTTT. This sequence joins TRBV7-6 and TRBJ1-1, with no clear D. This CDR3 spans 14 amino acids. CDR1 and CDR2 from the germline V gene are SGHVS and FNYEAQ. Trimming left V 0 bases short and J 3 bases short, with 8 bases between.